These T cell receptor beta chains were read from a single sample in a study of T-cell reconstitution after alpha-beta-depleted transplantation in children. Each CDR3 protein gets one entry after TCRdb re-called the PCR reads with MiXCR. In the table there are about 500,000 distinct CDR3 sequences, 30% to 35% of which are singletons. Sequences were derived from PBMCs from the stem cell graft donor, sampled from the stem cell graft. Receptor source: a human donor who donated a stem cell graft to a child with aplastic anemia. The CDR3 runs from the conserved cysteine through the conserved F or W. A D gene is named only where the DNA matches it firmly. A clone size is listed for some rows: how often the clone was seen (once, few, many), or a class if it is expanded.

D,V,J,length,size,CDR3,DNA
.,TRBV7-2,TRBJ2-6,14,.,CASRRGSGANVLTF,TGTGCCAGCAGACGAGGGTCAGGGGCCAACGTCCTGACTTTC
TRBD2,TRBV6-2/TRBV6-3,TRBJ2-3,16,few,CASSYLGRSTTDTQYF,TGTGCCAGCAGTTATCTCGGGAGGTCTACCACAGATACGCAGTATTTT
.,TRBV7-2,TRBJ1-5,17,few,CASSLYVAGAGNQPQHF,TGTGCCAGCAGCTTATATGTGGCAGGGGCAGGCAATCAGCCCCAGCATTTT
.,TRBV12-3/TRBV12-4,TRBJ2-1,15,.,CASSLFPSDYNEQFF,TGTGCCAGCAGTTTATTTCCCAGCGACTACAATGAGCAGTTCTTC
TRBD1,TRBV5-1,TRBJ2-6,16,.,CASSEQGARGANVLTF,TGCGCCAGCAGCGAACAGGGGGCGAGGGGGGCCAACGTCCTGACTTTC
TRBD1,TRBV5-1,TRBJ1-1,15,.,CASSIETGFVSEAFF,TGCGCCAGCAGCATCGAGACAGGGTTTGTCTCTGAAGCTTTCTTT
.,TRBV6-5,TRBJ2-1,16,.,CASSYPDGPGDDEQFF,TGTGCCAGCAGTTACCCAGACGGTCCTGGGGACGATGAGCAGTTCTTC
.,TRBV12-3/TRBV12-4,TRBJ2-1,13,few,CASSFDSDNEQFF,TGTGCCAGCAGTTTCGACAGTGACAATGAGCAGTTCTTC
.,TRBV3-1,TRBJ1-1,14,.,CASRQGLSNTEAFF,TGTGCCAGCCGGCAGGGTTTATCGAACACTGAAGCTTTCTTT
TRBD1,TRBV7-2,TRBJ1-2,13,.,CASSTDRGNGYTF,TGTGCCAGCAGTACGGACAGGGGAAATGGCTACACCTTC
TRBD2,TRBV6-1,TRBJ2-1,14,few,CASSLSGVLDEQFF,TGTGCCAGCAGTCTTAGCGGGGTCTTAGATGAGCAGTTCTTC
TRBD2,TRBV20-1,TRBJ2-7,16,few,CSATPMGTSTTYEQYF,TGCAGTGCTACTCCGATGGGGACTAGCACTACCTACGAGCAGTACTTC
TRBD2,TRBV5-1,TRBJ2-1,14,once,CASSSRLAGDKQFF,TGCGCCAGCAGTTCACGACTAGCGGGAGATAAGCAGTTCTTC
TRBD2,TRBV29-1,TRBJ2-5,14,.,CSVLLAGTQETQYF,TGCAGCGTTTTGCTAGCGGGGACCCAAGAGACCCAGTACTTC
TRBD1,TRBV3-1,TRBJ2-5,14,.,CASSAQGGLETQYF,TGTGCCAGCAGCGCACAGGGGGGACTGGAGACCCAGTACTTC
TRBD1,TRBV20-1,TRBJ2-2,14,.,CSADRTGGPGELFF,TGCAGTGCTGACCGGACAGGGGGCCCGGGGGAGCTGTTTTTT
.,TRBV7-2,TRBJ1-5,16,few,CASSLEGALSNQPQHF,TGTGCCAGCAGCTTAGAGGGCGCCCTGAGCAATCAGCCCCAGCATTTT
.,TRBV4-2,TRBJ2-7,12,few,CASSQDRNEQYF,TGTGCCAGCAGCCAAGATAGGAACGAGCAGTACTTC
.,TRBV6-2/TRBV6-3,TRBJ2-5,14,few,CASSYVGIQETQYF,TGTGCCAGCAGTTACGTCGGGATACAAGAGACCCAGTACTTC
TRBD2,TRBV3-1,TRBJ2-4,16,.,CASSPLPGGPKNIQYF,TGTGCCAGCAGCCCACTACCGGGGGGGCCCAAAAACATTCAGTACTTC
.,TRBV20-1,TRBJ1-4,16,.,CSAVTGLSRANEKLFF,TGCAGTGCCGTAACGGGATTGTCTCGGGCTAATGAAAAACTGTTTTTT
.,TRBV12-3/TRBV12-4,TRBJ2-5,15,.,CASSLGQVVQETQYF,TGTGCCAGCAGTTTAGGTCAGGTGGTACAAGAGACCCAGTACTTC
TRBD2,TRBV29-1,TRBJ2-1,16,few,CSATPNVAGVGNEQFF,TGCAGCGCAACACCGAACGTAGCGGGAGTAGGCAATGAGCAGTTCTTC
TRBD2,TRBV6-2/TRBV6-3,TRBJ2-7,14,.,CASSYLAGGQEQYF,TGTGCCAGCAGTTACTTAGCGGGAGGTCAAGAGCAGTACTTC
.,TRBV19,TRBJ1-2,15,few,CASSIQNSPNYGYTF,TGTGCCAGTAGTATTCAGAACAGCCCTAACTATGGCTACACCTTC
.,TRBV27,TRBJ2-3,13,.,CASWPLSTDTQYF,TGTGCCAGCTGGCCCTTGAGCACAGATACGCAGTATTTT
TRBD1,TRBV29-1,TRBJ2-5,14,.,CSVAGQGSRETQYF,TGCAGCGTCGCGGGACAGGGATCCCGGGAGACCCAGTACTTC
.,TRBV20-1,TRBJ1-3,14,many,CSARDGGTGNTIYF,TGCAGTGCTAGAGATGGAGGAACTGGAAACACCATATATTTT
.,TRBV7-3,TRBJ2-3,18,.,CASSPKGDRGPRTDTQYF,TGTGCCAGCAGCCCAAAAGGGGATCGTGGCCCACGCACAGATACGCAGTATTTT
TRBD1,TRBV10-3,TRBJ1-1,14,few,CAISDVTGLTEAFF,TGTGCCATCAGCGATGTGACAGGGCTGACTGAAGCTTTCTTT
.,TRBV6-1,TRBJ1-5,13,.,CASTQGSNQPQHF,TGTGCCAGCACCCAGGGGAGCAATCAGCCCCAGCATTTT
.,TRBV6-1,TRBJ2-2,15,few,CASSVEGGWTGELFF,TGTGCCAGCAGTGTCGAGGGAGGTTGGACCGGGGAGCTGTTTTTT
.,TRBV12-3/TRBV12-4,TRBJ2-7,14,.,CASSPTGHFYEQYF,TGTGCCAGCAGTCCTACTGGACACTTTTACGAGCAGTACTTC
.,TRBV20-1,TRBJ2-1,12,few,CSAPGQHNEQFF,TGCAGTGCCCCGGGCCAGCACAATGAGCAGTTCTTC
TRBD2,TRBV9,TRBJ2-1,15,.,CASSGSSGSYNEQFF,TGTGCCAGCAGCGGCTCTAGCGGTAGCTACAATGAGCAGTTCTTC
TRBD2,TRBV20-1,TRBJ2-1,15,few,CSARVREGPGNEQFF,TGCAGTGCTAGAGTGCGGGAGGGTCCGGGGAATGAGCAGTTCTTC
.,TRBV12-3/TRBV12-4,TRBJ1-2,13,.,CASSRTNRDGYTF,TGTGCCAGCAGTCGAACGAACAGGGATGGCTACACCTTC
TRBD2,TRBV5-1,TRBJ2-7,15,.,CASSLEGAGVVEQYF,TGCGCCAGCAGCTTGGAGGGAGCGGGAGTCGTGGAGCAGTACTTC
.,TRBV20-1,TRBJ1-4,13,.,CSASTGVGEKLFF,TGCAGTGCTAGTACGGGGGTCGGAGAAAAACTGTTTTTT
.,TRBV6-2/TRBV6-3,TRBJ1-5,14,.,CASGLGAGNQPQHF,TGTGCCAGCGGCTTGGGGGCCGGCAATCAGCCCCAGCATTTT
TRBD1,TRBV27,TRBJ1-2,16,.,CASSLRPPGQGSGYTF,TGTGCCAGCAGTTTAAGACCGCCGGGACAGGGCTCTGGCTACACCTTC